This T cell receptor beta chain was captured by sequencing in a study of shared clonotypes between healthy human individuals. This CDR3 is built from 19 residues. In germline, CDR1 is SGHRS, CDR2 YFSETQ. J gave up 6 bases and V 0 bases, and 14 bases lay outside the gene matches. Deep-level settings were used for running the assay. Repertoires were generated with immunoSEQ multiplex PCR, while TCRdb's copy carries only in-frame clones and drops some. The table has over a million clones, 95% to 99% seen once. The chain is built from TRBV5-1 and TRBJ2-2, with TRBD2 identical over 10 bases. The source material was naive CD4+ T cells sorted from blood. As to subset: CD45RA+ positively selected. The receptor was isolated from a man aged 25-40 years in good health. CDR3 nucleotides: TGCGCCAGCAGCTTGGCCCCAGCGTCAGCTAGCGGGAGTTCCGGGGAGCTGTTTTTT. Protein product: CASSLAPASASGSSGELFF.